This TCR beta chain stems from a study of OX40 agonist ivuxolimab in advanced cancers. Study-wide context: Averaging 60 years in age, with a range of roughly 20 to 80, the cohort was more than 75% male. Previous treatment with anti-PD-1, anti-PD-L1 or anti-CTLA-4 therapy was allowed; 35% to 50% had received some. Broader study findings: Within 6 weeks, CD4+ and CD8+ blood T cells expanded clonally at 0.1 to 3.0 mg/kg. With doses of 0.1-3.0 mg/kg, partial responders showed among the lowest clonal expansion.

A remark on this clone: Its antigen is as yet unknown.

There are 15 residues in the CDR3. Germline CDR1 SGDLS, CDR2 YYNGEE. The V gene lost 0 bases and the J gene lost 1 base, with 10 bases spanning the gap. Generated by immunoSEQ multiplex PCR, the TCRdb table keeps only in-frame clones and is missing some. The sample lists tens of thousands of clones; 80% to 95% were seen once. Sequences were derived from CD4+ or CD8+ T cells sorted from blood, sampled in a trial of the OX40 agonist ivuxolimab. The J gene is TRBJ2-5, the V gene TRBV9; D is perhaps TRBD2 (6 bases). The sequence derives from an adult with an advanced solid tumor such as melanoma, head and neck, liver or kidney cancer. CDR3: CASSVEGLPQETQYF. CDR3 DNA: TGTGCCAGCAGCGTAGAGGGACTCCCCCAAGAGACCCAGTACTTC. Full variable domain (remainder filled in from reference TRBV9 and TRBJ2-5): DSGVTQTPKHLITATGQRVTLRCSPRSGDLSVYWYQQSLDQGLQFLIQYYNGEERAKGNILERFSAQQFPDLHSELNLSSLELGDSALYFCASSVEGLPQETQYFGPGTRLLVL.